This is a list of T cell receptor beta chains from one sample in a study of blood T cell repertoires in COVID-19. Measured with immunoSEQ multiplex PCR; TCRdb has only the in-frame clones, and not every one. The sample holds about 210,000 clones, approximately 82% seen once. The sample comprised peripheral blood. These receptors were obtained from a man aged 50-60 years with active or convalescent COVID-19. CDR3s include the opening cysteine and the closing phenylalanine or tryptophan.

V gene: TRBV28; CDR3 protein: CASSAGTSRGPQHF
V gene: TRBV4-1; CDR3 protein: CASRSRGNYGYTF
V gene: TRBV5-1; CDR3 protein: CASSPETGNTEAFF
V gene: TRBV3-1/TRBV3-2; CDR3 protein: CASSGSLGELFF
V gene: TRBV9; CDR3 protein: CASSVEQGAEAFF
V gene: TRBV7-9; CDR3 protein: CASSLGSGVTGELFF
V gene: TRBV5-1; CDR3 protein: CASSLDSRVIYGYTF
V gene: TRBV9; CDR3 protein: CASSPAGQGVVLKNIQYF
V gene: TRBV2; CDR3 protein: CASSYGTATYEQYF
V gene: TRBV3-1/TRBV3-2; CDR3 protein: CASSPPGQWGYTF
V gene: TRBV5-5; CDR3 protein: CASSLNTEAFF
V gene: TRBV5-8; CDR3 protein: CASSLVHYEQYF
V gene: TRBV11-2; CDR3 protein: CASSPFSYNEQFF
V gene: TRBV29-1; CDR3 protein: CSAAPPGSYGYTF
V gene: TRBV28; CDR3 protein: CASRQSLRVRRNQPQHF
V gene: TRBV19; CDR3 protein: CASSPGPREAFF
V gene: TRBV24-1; CDR3 protein: CATRRGSGVNNEQFF
V gene: TRBV5-1; CDR3 protein: CASSPTGGSEGEQYF
V gene: TRBV28; CDR3 protein: CASRFRRETQYF
V gene: TRBV6-6; CDR3 protein: CASSAQTGRYQPQHF
V gene: TRBV28; CDR3 protein: CASFLGSGANTEAFF